This TCR beta chain was recovered during a study of cytomegalovirus exposure and HLA in healthy donors. Samples came from healthy bone marrow donors. General study points: Reportedly, HLA-A and HLA-B alleles of most subjects were accurately predicted from TCR beta. A link between a missense DCLRE1C variant and TCR beta V- and J-gene trimming emerged from a later analysis.

The primer mix had 60 Vbeta and 13 Jbeta primers. The data were produced by immunoSEQ multiplex PCR, yet TCRdb's version contains in-frame clones alone and is incomplete. Altogether a few hundred thousand clones are present, more than 85% being singletons, with the ten largest covering about 1%. Germline V gene lookup returns CDR1 LNHDA and CDR2 SQIVND (reference sequence). Trimming removed 4 bases at V and 4 bases at J, with 17 bases between. The CDR3 is 15 amino acids. On this clone itself: What it recognizes is unknown.

The TCR was taken from a woman under 30 in good health and CMV-seronegative. V gene TRBV19 combines with J gene TRBJ2-7; D ambiguous. Material: PBMCs. The CDR3 sequence: CASSNPGGVGYEQYF. The CDR3 DNA reads TGTGCCAGTAGTAACCCCGGCGGCGTCGGTTACGAGCAGTACTTC. Full variable domain (outside the CDR3, taken from reference TRBV19 and TRBJ2-7): DGGITQSPKYLFRKEGQNVTLSCEQNLNHDAMYWYRQDPGQGLRLIYYSQIVNDFQKGDIAEGYSVSREKKESFPLTVTSAQKNPTAFYLCASSNPGGVGYEQYFGPGTRLTVT.